One and the same sample provided the 26 T cell receptor beta chains below, sequenced in a study of shared clonotypes between healthy human individuals. Libraries were prepared by immunoSEQ multiplex PCR; TCRdb keeps only in-frame clonotypes and omits some of them. The sample consists of approximately 2,000,000 clones, around 92% of them appearing once. Sequencing input: naive CD4+ T cells from PBMCs. The subset here: CD45RA+ positively selected. The receptors were gathered from a man aged 18 to 29 in good health. Some clones in this sample may be carry-over from other donors' samples.

This chain connects TRBV18 to TRBJ2-5; 8 nucleotides agree with TRBD2. V shed 5 bases, J shed 3 bases, and the junction held 17 bases outside the gene matches. CDR3 length equals 18 residues. Germline V lookup: CDR1 KGHSH, CDR2 LQKENI. The CDR3: CASSSLFLSAGAEETQYF. CDR3 coding DNA: TGTGCCAGCTCATCCCTTTTTCTTTCAGCGGGAGCGGAAGAGACCCAGTACTTC.

V gene TRBV7-3 combines with J gene TRBJ2-2; D perhaps matches TRBD2 (5 bases). The CDR3 has 16 residues. The V end was cut by 5 bases, the J end by 0 bases, with 13 bases between. Germline values: CDR1 SGHTA, CDR2 FQGTGA. Written as DNA, the CDR3 is TGTGCCAGCAGCACCTTCGGGGATTCGAACACCGGGGAGCTGTTTTTT. It is translated as CASSTFGDSNTGELFF. Full variable domain (missing parts from reference TRBV7-3 and TRBJ2-2): GAGVSQTPSNKVTEKGKYVELRCDPISGHTALYWYRQSLGQGPEFLIYFQGTGAADDSGLPNDRFFAVRPEGSVSTLKIQRTERGDSAVYLCASSTFGDSNTGELFFGEGSRLTVL.

V usage is TRBV28 and J usage is TRBJ1-3, with TRBD1 matching 7 bases. The CDR3 has 17 amino acids. Per the germline V gene, CDR1 is MDHEN and CDR2 is SYDVKM. Germline trimming cut 6 bases from V and 0 bases from J; bases unmatched to any gene: 11. CDR3 residues: CASRNFRDRYSGNTIYF. In nucleotides, the CDR3 is TGTGCCAGCAGAAACTTCCGGGACAGATACTCTGGAAACACCATATATTTT.

V usage is TRBV7-2 and J usage is TRBJ2-3, with 8 bases aligning to TRBD2. This CDR3 region has 17 residues. V dropped 7 bases and J dropped 6; count of bases not matched to a gene: 18. CDR1 and CDR2 (germline): SGHTA, FQGNSA. CDR3 amino acids: CASNSMGVWRGADTQYF. CDR3 bases: TGTGCCAGCAATTCGATGGGAGTCTGGCGGGGGGCGGATACGCAGTATTTT.

The chain's CDR3 is CASSTLSYGYTF. The CDR3 DNA is TGTGCCAGCAGTACATTATCCTATGGCTACACCTTC. The rearrangement links TRBV28 to TRBJ1-2; D is unresolved. Looked up from germline, CDR1 is MDHEN and CDR2 is SYDVKM. This CDR3 region has 12 residues. V lost 5 bases and J 4 bases, leaving 8 bases between the germline ends.

The chain has TRBV7-9 and TRBJ1-1; D may be TRBD1 (5 bases). V lost 6 bases, J lost 5 bases, and 7 bases lay in between. CDR1 and CDR2 from the germline V gene are SEHNR and FQNEAQ (reference sequence). The CDR3 totals 11 residues. The CDR3 sequence: CASRGATEAFF. The CDR3 nucleotides are TGTGCCAGCAGAGGGGCAACTGAAGCTTTCTTT.

The rearrangement links TRBV5-6 to TRBJ2-5; a weak D match, TRBD2 (6 bases). Trimming shortened V by 0 bases and J by 4 bases, and 19 bases separated the two germline ends. Germline CDR1 SGHDT, CDR2 YYEEEE. The CDR3 has 17 amino acids. As DNA, the CDR3 is TGTGCCAGCAGCTTGGATACGACTAGGCGGGGAGTAGAGACCCAGTACTTC. It yields the protein CASSLDTTRRGVETQYF.

The sample holds one count of this clone. One end of the junction fails to match germline, which may point to a read error. The chain couples TRBV2 to TRBJ1-1; 7 nucleotides align to TRBD1. This CDR3 is built from 12 residues. Germline CDR1 is SNHLY and CDR2 is FYNNEI. The CDR3 coding sequence is TGTGCCAGCAGTGAAGGACAGGGAGGCAGGGCGTTT. It translates to CASSEGQGGRAF.

Remarks on this clone: Other DNA sequences in this sample translate to the same CDR3. The chain is built from TRBV28 and TRBJ2-7, with 7 bases that match TRBD1. V trimming: 6 bases; J trimming: 3 bases; junction bases outside the gene matches: 5. The germline gives CDR1 MDHEN, CDR2 SYDVKM. The CDR3 has 13 residues. CDR3 loop: CASRPGQNYEQYF. The DNA for the CDR3 is TGTGCCAGCAGGCCGGGACAGAACTACGAGCAGTACTTC.

With respect to this clone: Other DNA sequences within the sample encode an identical CDR3. The chain recombines TRBV28 with TRBJ1-5; D unclear. The CDR3 contains 13 residues. The V end was cut by 6 bases, the J end by 0 bases, with 6 bases between. Germline-derived CDR1 and CDR2 are MDHEN and SYDVKM. The CDR3 loop is CASSTNSNQPQHF. The CDR3 DNA is TGTGCCAGCAGCACGAATAGCAATCAGCCCCAGCATTTT.

The V and J genes are TRBV4-1 and TRBJ2-7; 7 bases align to TRBD1. CDR3 length: 15 amino acids. The junction had 12 bases not matched to a gene; V was cut back by 3 bases and J by 7 bases. Germline V gene data show CDR1 as MGHRA and CDR2 as YSYEKL. The CDR3 region is CASSHPARSRGEQYF. CDR3 bases: TGCGCCAGCAGCCACCCCGCACGGTCCAGGGGGGAGCAGTACTTC.

Notes on this clone: Mismatch with germline at one junction end may stem from a read error. V gene TRBV5-6 combines with J gene TRBJ1-4; 7 bases are a match to TRBD1. This CDR3 contains 12 residues. Per the germline V gene, CDR1 is SGHDT and CDR2 is YYEEEE. CDR3 bases: TGTGCCAGCAGCTCAAACAGGGGCCCCGTTGTTTTT. The encoded protein is CASSSNRGPVVF.

The chain combines TRBV5-6 with TRBJ2-7, with D maybe TRBD1 (6 bases). The CDR3 has 16 amino acids. Germline V gene sequence: CDR1 SGHDT, CDR2 YYEEEE. V was clipped by 4 bases and J by 2 bases, with 19 bases between them. The CDR3 DNA sequence: TGTGCCAGCAGCAGCATCCTAACAGGGAACCCCTACGAGCAGTACTTC. Translated: CASSSILTGNPYEQYF.

The CDR3 is CASSEAVVGYEQYF. CDR3 nucleotides: TGTGCCAGCAGTGAAGCCGTCGTGGGCTACGAGCAGTACTTC. The V call is TRBV6-1, the J call TRBJ2-7; D ambiguous. The germline CDR1 and CDR2 sequences are MNHNS and SASEGT. The CDR3 is 14 amino acids. The ends were cut back, 0 bases at V and 3 bases at J, with 9 bases in the middle.

This clone was detected only once. V is TRBV7-6 and J is TRBJ1-5; possible D gene TRBD1, 6 bases. The CDR3 sequence is 13 residues long. Trimming took off 5 bases at V and 4 bases at J, with 9 bases between the two ends. CDR1 and CDR2 from the germline V gene are SGHVS and FNYEAQ. The CDR3 DNA reads as TGTGCCAGCAGCATCGACAGGAATCAGCCCCAGCATTTT. Its translation is CASSIDRNQPQHF.

The V gene is TRBV28, the J gene TRBJ2-3, with 13 bases that match TRBD2. Looked up from germline, CDR1 is MDHEN and CDR2 is SYDVKM. The CDR3 runs to 13 residues. CDR3 region: CVTSGRGTNTQYF. The CDR3 nucleotides are TGTGTAACTAGCGGGAGGGGGACGAATACGCAGTATTTT.

The genes are TRBV7-9 and TRBJ1-1, with TRBD1 matching over 12 bases. V gave up 3 bases and J gave up 7 bases; unmatched junction bases: 3. CDR1 is SEHNR, CDR2 FQNEAQ, per germline (reference sequence). The CDR3 contains 14 residues. The CDR3 DNA reads as TGTGCCAGCAGCTTTTGGGACAGGGGGCTTGAAGCTTTCTTT. Its translation is CASSFWDRGLEAFF.

V and J are TRBV30 and TRBJ2-3; D may be TRBD1 or TRBD2 (5 bases each). Germline CDR1 reads GTSNPN; CDR2 reads SVGIG (reference sequence). V was cut by 5 bases and J by 2 bases, with 17 bases left in between. This CDR3 is built from 15 residues. The CDR3 sequence: CAWSRDVGNTDTQYF. The CDR3 coding sequence is TGTGCCTGGTCCCGGGACGTCGGAAACACAGATACGCAGTATTTT.

This clone showed up just once. The chain has TRBV19 and TRBJ2-3; 14 bases are shared with TRBD2. Trimming cost V 8 bases and J 8 bases; bases outside gene matches: 9. The germline V gene has CDR1 LNHDA and CDR2 SQIVND (reference sequence). The CDR3 sequence is 15 residues long. The CDR3 bases are TGTGCCAGTTCTCGACTAGCGGGAGGGCCTATTACGCAGTATTTT. Its translation is CASSRLAGGPITQYF.

The chain is built from TRBV29-1 and TRBJ2-5; TRBD1 matches at 9 bases. The assigned J gene may be wrong: the sequence end matches TRBJ2-7 better. Per germline, CDR1 SQVTM and CDR2 ANQGSEA. The CDR3 has 13 residues. The CDR3 bases are TGCAGCGCCGGGGACAGGGATAAGGACGAGCAGTACTTC. Translated: CSAGDRDKDEQYF.

The rearrangement links TRBV5-1 to TRBJ2-7; TRBD2 aligns across 9 bases. This CDR3 is 15 amino acids long. CDR1 is SGHRS and CDR2 is YFSETQ in the germline V gene. V shed 0 bases, J shed 7 bases, and the junction held 8 bases outside the gene matches. CDR3 DNA sequence: TGCGCCAGCAGCTTGGAAGTAGCGGGAGTTACTGAGCAGTACTTC. Protein product: CASSLEVAGVTEQYF.

The V gene is TRBV6-1, the J gene TRBJ1-2; D is ambiguous. The CDR3 is made up of 16 amino acids. Deletions cut 4 bases from V and 6 bases from J, with 21 bases between. Per germline, CDR1 MNHNS and CDR2 SASEGT. The CDR3 coding sequence is TGTGCCAGCAGTGCCAAAACGGAAACAGTTTCTGATGGCTACACCTTC. Its protein is CASSAKTETVSDGYTF.

The rearrangement uses TRBV6-5 and TRBJ1-6; D is perhaps TRBD1 (5 bases). From germline, CDR1 is MNHEY and CDR2 SVGAGI. The CDR3 covers 14 residues. Trimming left V 0 bases short and J 10 bases short, with 10 bases between. The CDR3 bases are TGTGCCAGCAGTTACTCTCGGGGGAACTCACCCCTCCACTTT. Protein product: CASSYSRGNSPLHF.

In its sample, this clone was seen once. This rearrangement joins TRBV7-9 to TRBJ1-2, with 8 positions matching TRBD1. The CDR3 totals 15 residues. The J segment lost 4 bases and the V segment lost 3 bases, leaving 7 bases of the junction unmatched. CDR1 SEHNR and CDR2 FQNEAQ come from the germline V gene (reference sequence). The CDR3 DNA reads as TGTGCCAGCAGCTTCGAGACAGGGGCGGCCTATGGCTACACCTTC. This codes for CASSFETGAAYGYTF.

This chain joins TRBV4-1 and TRBJ2-7, with 9 nucleotides matching TRBD1. This CDR3 is 18 amino acids long. Germline assignment: CDR1 MGHRA and CDR2 YSYEKL. The trim removed 3 bases at V and 0 bases at J, leaving 12 bases unmatched. This CDR3 reads CASSQGSYRGPTSYEQYF. The CDR3 region has the DNA TGCGCCAGCAGCCAGGGGTCTTACAGGGGGCCTACCTCCTACGAGCAGTACTTC.

This clone was observed once. The chain carries TRBV19 and TRBJ1-2; 8 bases align to TRBD1. V shed 5 bases, J shed 5 bases, and the junction held 7 bases outside the gene matches. The CDR3 totals 14 residues. Germline CDR1 reads LNHDA; CDR2 reads SQIVND (reference sequence). The DNA of the CDR3 is TGTGCCAGTAGTGGATCAGGGGGCGAGTATGGCTACACCTTC. Its translation: CASSGSGGEYGYTF.